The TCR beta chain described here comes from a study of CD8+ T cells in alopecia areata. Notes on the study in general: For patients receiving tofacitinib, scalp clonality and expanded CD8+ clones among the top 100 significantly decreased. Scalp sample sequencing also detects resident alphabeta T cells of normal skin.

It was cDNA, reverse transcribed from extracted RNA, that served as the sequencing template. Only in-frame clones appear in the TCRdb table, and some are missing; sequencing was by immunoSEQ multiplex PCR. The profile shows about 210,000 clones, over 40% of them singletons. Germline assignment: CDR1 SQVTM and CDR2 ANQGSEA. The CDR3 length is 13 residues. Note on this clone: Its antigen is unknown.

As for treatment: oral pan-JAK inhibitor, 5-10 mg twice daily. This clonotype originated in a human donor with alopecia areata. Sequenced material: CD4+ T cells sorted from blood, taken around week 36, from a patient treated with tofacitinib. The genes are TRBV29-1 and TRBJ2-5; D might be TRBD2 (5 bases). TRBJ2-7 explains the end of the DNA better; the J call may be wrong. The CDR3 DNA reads TGCAGCGCCAAACTAGGGAGCAGCGGCGAGCAGTACTTC. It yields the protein CSAKLGSSGEQYF.